Reported below is one TCR beta chain. This clone's antigen is unknown. No base qualities exist here, and no much larger clone lies one base off it. Participants in the prospective study were enrolled through a virtual design, were aged about 18 to 89 years, and lived in 24 United States geographic areas. Cohort assignment in the prospective study relied on participant-reported clinical history from a screening survey and a study questionnaire. Recovered participants in ImmuneRACE Cohort 3 were defined by two consecutive negative NP/OP PCR tests, clearance by a healthcare professional, or resolution of symptoms. Mobile phlebotomists in the prospective study collected whole blood, serum and a nasopharyngeal or oropharyngeal swab from every participant. Prospective study participants could optionally give additional blood draws and questionnaires over an approximately two-month period. Before DNA extraction, blood samples from the prospective study were shipped at room temperature or frozen.

This record comes from a study of blood T cell repertoires in COVID-19 (TCRdb year 2020). About the full investigation: Collaborator samples came from the United States, Italy and Spain and covered acute and convalescent phases of COVID-19. The material from the prospective study consisted of cDNA or gDNA derived from T cells, B-cell-depleted T cells, or PBMCs. Subjects who had been exposed to COVID-19, were actively infected with it, or had recovered from it provided the deeply sampled blood TCRbeta repertoires that made up the dataset. The repertoires were made available in a free public database intended to serve as a resource for research on the immune response to SARS-CoV-2. The samples were drawn from two sources: the first 160 participants of the ongoing ImmuneRACE study, and 1,200 or so subjects contributed by 6 global collaborators. Nearly every sample came with metadata listing a de-identified subject ID, COVID-19 status, age in years and sex. HLA class I and class II types, where available, came from metadata supplied by the sample provider rather than from assay-based typing. What the research found in general, with its limitations: Clinical and demographic metadata were provided uncurated, with the amount varying by source and participant.

CDR1 MNHEY and CDR2 SVGEGT were looked up in the germline V gene. V was cut back by 5 bases and J by 5 bases, leaving a gap of 12 bases between them. The CDR3 covers 13 residues, taking in both the cysteine and the phenylalanine. Only the CDR3 DNA is retained, 39 bases long and in frame from the first base. TCRbeta CDR3 regions were amplified from genomic DNA by means of the immunoSEQ Assay, a bias-controlled multiplex PCR. For the original study's pipeline: The number of nucleated cells in each sample was estimated by amplification of reference gene primers within the assay. To quantify the absolute abundance of each unique TCRbeta CDR3 rearrangement, sequence reads were collapsed and filtered. For each sample, productive Simpson clonality was calculated as the square root of Simpson's diversity index across productive rearrangements. Imported from immuneACCESS, the table was reduced by TCRdb to in-frame sequences with V and J called. These copies leave out some clones; in studies compared against another copy, an unresolved V gene accounts for under half, and the cause of the remainder is not known. The DNA was the basis for D and trimming; V, J and clone size are from that table. For this sample there are 190,000 or so clones; 87% appear just once. The ten largest clones capture 2% to 2.5% of the sample.

Sequencing was carried out using PBMCs or T cells enriched from blood (not recorded which). This clonotype originated in a woman between 25 and 40 years old who had recovered from COVID-19. The V and J genes are TRBV6-2 or TRBV6-3 and TRBJ2-5; confidence is insufficient to name the D gene. The nucleotide sequence reads TGTGCCAGCAGTGGCTTTTCCCGTGAGACCCAGTACTTC. This codes for CASSGFSRETQYF.